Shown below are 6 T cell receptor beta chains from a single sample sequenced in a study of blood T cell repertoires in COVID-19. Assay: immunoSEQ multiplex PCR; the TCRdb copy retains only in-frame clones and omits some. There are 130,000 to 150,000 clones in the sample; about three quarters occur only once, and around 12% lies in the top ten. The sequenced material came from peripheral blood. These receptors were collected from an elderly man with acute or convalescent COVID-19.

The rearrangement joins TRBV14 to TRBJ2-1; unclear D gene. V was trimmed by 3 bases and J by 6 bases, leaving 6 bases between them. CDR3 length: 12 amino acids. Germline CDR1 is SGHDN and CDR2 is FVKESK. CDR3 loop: CASSQVGNEQFF. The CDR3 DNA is TGTGCCAGCAGCCAGGTCGGCAATGAGCAGTTCTTC. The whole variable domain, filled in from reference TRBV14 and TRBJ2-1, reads EAGVTQFPSHSVIEKGQTVTLRCDPISGHDNLYWYRRVMGKEIKFLLHFVKESKQDESGMPNNRFLAERTGGTYSTLKVQPAELEDSGVYFCASSQVGNEQFFGPGTRLTVL.

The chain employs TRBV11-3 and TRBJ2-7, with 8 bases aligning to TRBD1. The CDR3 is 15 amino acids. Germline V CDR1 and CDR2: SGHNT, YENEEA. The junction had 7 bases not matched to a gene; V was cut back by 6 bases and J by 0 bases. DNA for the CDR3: TGTGCCAGCAGTTCTGGACAGGGCCTCTCCTACGAGCAGTACTTC. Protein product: CASSSGQGLSYEQYF.

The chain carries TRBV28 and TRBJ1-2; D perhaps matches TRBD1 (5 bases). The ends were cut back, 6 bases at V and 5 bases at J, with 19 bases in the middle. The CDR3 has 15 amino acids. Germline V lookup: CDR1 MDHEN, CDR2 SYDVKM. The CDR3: CASSRGWRGGYGYTF. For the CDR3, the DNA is TGTGCCAGCAGCCGCGGGTGGAGGGGCGGGTATGGCTACACCTTC.

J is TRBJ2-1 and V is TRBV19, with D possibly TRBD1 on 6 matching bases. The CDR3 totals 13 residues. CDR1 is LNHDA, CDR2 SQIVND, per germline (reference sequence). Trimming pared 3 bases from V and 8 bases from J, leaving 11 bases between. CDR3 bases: TGTGCCAGTAGTATGAAACAGGGAGATGAGCAGTTCTTC. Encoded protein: CASSMKQGDEQFF.

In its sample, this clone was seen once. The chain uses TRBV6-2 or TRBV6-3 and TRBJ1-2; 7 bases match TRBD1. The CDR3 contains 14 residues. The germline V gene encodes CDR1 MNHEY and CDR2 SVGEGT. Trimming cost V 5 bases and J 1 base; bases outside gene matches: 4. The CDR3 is CASSRTGRNYGYTF. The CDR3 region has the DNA TGTGCCAGCAGTCGGACAGGACGTAACTATGGCTACACCTTC.

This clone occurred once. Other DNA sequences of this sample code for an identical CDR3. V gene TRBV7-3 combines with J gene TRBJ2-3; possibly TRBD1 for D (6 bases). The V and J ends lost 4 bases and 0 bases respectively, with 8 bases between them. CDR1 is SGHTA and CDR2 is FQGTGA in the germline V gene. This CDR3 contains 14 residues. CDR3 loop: CASSSDSSTDTQYF. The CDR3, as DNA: TGTGCCAGCAGCTCGGACAGTAGCACAGATACGCAGTATTTT.